This TCR beta chain appears in the sequencing data of a study of patients and donors after allogeneic stem cell transplantation. In TCRdb, the RT-PCR reads were re-called with MiXCR into one record per CDR3 protein. The table records 920,000 or so distinct CDR3 sequences, roughly 18% of them present only once. In this sample, this clonotype turned up a few times. Trimming stripped 5 bases from V and 5 bases from J, with 13 bases between. The CDR3 covers 13 residues. CDR1 and CDR2 (germline): SGHVS, FNYEAQ. The chain combines TRBV7-6 with TRBJ2-7; D gene ambiguous. The TCR comes from a human donor who was either an allogeneic HSCT recipient or a stem cell or donor lymphocyte infusion donor (not recorded which). It is not recorded whose cells these are; they may come from a transplant donor. Sequencing used blood, either unsorted or a sorted T cell fraction (not recorded which). CDR3: CASSAYILNEQYF. Here the CDR3 DNA reads TGTGCCAGCAGCGCGTATATTCTGAACGAGCAGTACTTC.